This paragraph reports one TCR beta chain. These data are taken from a study of identical twins. TCRdb analysed the 5' RACE reads with MiXCR anew, one entry per CDR3 protein. The table records approximately 670,000 distinct CDR3 sequences, 6.1% of them present only once. This CDR3 comprises 16 residues. V gave up 1 base and J gave up 14 bases; unmatched junction bases: 15. CDR1 SGHVS and CDR2 FQNEAQ come from the germline V gene. The V gene is TRBV7-8, the J gene TRBJ2-1; 9 bases fit TRBD2. The source is a man younger than 35 in good health. Sequencing input: naive T cells sorted from blood. The CDR3 region has the DNA TGTGCCAGCAGCTTAGAGGGGGGACTAGCACTGAGTATTGAGTTCTTC. Translation gives CASSLEGGLALSIEFF. The whole variable domain, filled in from reference TRBV7-8 and TRBJ2-1, reads GAGVSQSPRYKVAKRGQDVALRCDPISGHVSLFWYQQALGQGPEFLTYFQNEAQLDKSGLPSDRFFAERPEGSVSTLKIQRTQQEDSAVYLCASSLEGGLALSIEFFGPGTRLTVL.